These 12 T cell receptor beta chains originate from one sample sequenced in a study of T cell repertoires in cytomegalovirus infection. TCRdb reanalysed the reads using MiXCR and keeps one entry per CDR3 protein. The top ten hold around 14% of the sample, which has about 300,000 distinct CDR3 sequences, 20% to 30% seen once. Sequencing input: PBMCs. Receptor source: a human donor in good health (CMV status not recorded). Some clones in this sample may be carry-over from other donors' samples.

The rearrangement links TRBV12-3 or TRBV12-4 to TRBJ2-3, with D hard to call. This CDR3 has 12 residues. V was pared by 5 bases and J by 6 bases, with 9 bases between. CDR3 in DNA: TGTGCCAGCAGTGGCCGCTTGGATACGCAGTATTTT. Its protein product is CASSGRLDTQYF.

This chain joins TRBV29-1 and TRBJ2-5, with D hard to call. Germline loops: CDR1 SQVTM, CDR2 ANQGSEA. Trimming cost V 6 bases and J 1 base, with 9 bases left between them. The CDR3 spans 12 residues. The CDR3 region is CSVVPAQETQYF. For the CDR3, the DNA is TGCAGCGTAGTCCCTGCCCAAGAGACCCAGTACTTC.

A few counts support this clonotype. The rearrangement uses TRBV12-3 or TRBV12-4 and TRBJ2-2; D remains unclear. The CDR3 has 15 amino acids. V lost 7 bases to trimming and J lost 7 bases, with 19 bases between them. This chain's CDR3 is CASILDLGRSGELFF. In nucleotides, the CDR3 is TGTGCCAGCATCCTGGACCTGGGCAGAAGCGGGGAGCTGTTTTTT.

This clonotype has only a few counts. The gene calls are TRBV11-2 and TRBJ2-1; 15 nucleotides line up with TRBD2. Germline V gives CDR1 SGHAT, CDR2 FQNNGV. J gave up 11 bases and V 1 base, and 6 bases lay outside the gene matches. The CDR3 runs to 16 residues. CDR3 in amino acids: CASSLAPGLAGGKQFF. For the CDR3, the DNA is TGTGCCAGCAGCTTAGCTCCGGGACTAGCGGGAGGAAAGCAGTTCTTC.

This clonotype was counted at least ten times. The chain recombines TRBV7-8 with TRBJ2-1, with 7 bases that match TRBD1. The V gene's germline CDR1 is SGHVS and CDR2 FQNEAQ. The CDR3 runs 14 residues. The ends lost 5 bases at V and 5 bases at J; junction bases unmatched: 6. CDR3: CASSPTGIHNEQFF. Written as DNA, the CDR3 is TGTGCCAGCAGCCCGACAGGGATCCACAATGAGCAGTTCTTC. The variable domain in full, with the rest retrieved from reference TRBV7-8 and TRBJ2-1, is GAGVSQSPRYKVAKRGQDVALRCDPISGHVSLFWYQQALGQGPEFLTYFQNEAQLDKSGLPSDRFFAERPEGSVSTLKIQRTQQEDSAVYLCASSPTGIHNEQFFGPGTRLTVL.

This clonotype was counted a few times. The genes are TRBV12-3 or TRBV12-4 and TRBJ1-3; D unresolved. There are 17 residues in the CDR3. V lost 4 bases and J 2 bases, leaving 18 bases between the germline ends. The CDR3 loop is CASSSILSGNTGNTIYF. CDR3 nucleotide sequence: TGTGCCAGCAGTTCAATTCTCTCGGGGAATACTGGAAACACCATATATTTT.

The CDR3 DNA follows: TGCAGCGTAGGGCCTCAGTCCTACGAGCAGTACTTC. Amino acid sequence: CSVGPQSYEQYF. This chain connects TRBV29-1 to TRBJ2-7; D ambiguous. Germline assignment: CDR1 SQVTM and CDR2 ANQGSEA. The CDR3 length is 12 residues. Between the trimmed V and J ends, which lost 6 bases and 1 base, there was a span of 10 bases.

This clonotype was counted only a few times. This rearrangement joins TRBV28 to TRBJ1-5; the D gene is possibly TRBD1 (5 bases). The CDR3 is 13 amino acids. Trimming took off 4 bases at V and 3 bases at J, with 7 bases between the two ends. Per the germline V gene, CDR1 is MDHEN and CDR2 is SYDVKM. The CDR3 DNA is TGTGCCAGCAGTTGGGGGAACAATCAGCCCCAGCATTTT. This sequence encodes CASSWGNNQPQHF.

The rearrangement joins TRBV7-6 to TRBJ2-5; 8 positions match TRBD2. This CDR3 comprises 17 residues. J lost 5 bases, V lost 1 base, and 12 bases had no gene match. Germline lookup yields CDR1 SGHVS and CDR2 FNYEAQ. CDR3 region: CASSLESGSDGRETQYF. The CDR3 nucleotides read TGTGCCAGCAGCTTAGAGAGCGGGAGCGACGGCCGGGAGACCCAGTACTTC.

This clonotype appeared a few times. J is TRBJ2-7 and V is TRBV28; 7 bases align to TRBD2. J lost 2 bases, V lost 7 bases, and 8 bases had no gene match. CDR1 and CDR2 from the germline V gene are MDHEN and SYDVKM. CDR3 length equals 14 residues. The CDR3 loop reads CASNSGGSAYEQYF. CDR3 nucleotides: TGTGCCAGCAATAGCGGCGGGAGTGCCTACGAGCAGTACTTC.

The rearrangement joins TRBV5-4 to TRBJ2-7, with D tentatively TRBD1 (5 bases). V shed 4 bases and J shed 7 bases, with 21 bases lying between them. The V gene's germline CDR1 is SGHNT and CDR2 YYREEE (reference sequence). This CDR3 region has 15 residues. The CDR3 nucleotides read TGTGCCAGCAGCACCCCCTTAGTGGGGCGCGATGAGCAGTACTTC. The encoded protein is CASSTPLVGRDEQYF.

V usage is TRBV7-2 and J usage is TRBJ2-7; maybe TRBD2 (5 bases). Germline CDR1 is SGHTA and CDR2 is FQGNSA. This CDR3 has 14 amino acids. Trimming pared 1 base from V and 3 bases from J, leaving 10 bases between. CDR3 loop: CASSLGRAGYEQYF. In DNA, the CDR3 is TGTGCCAGCAGCTTAGGGCGGGCGGGCTACGAGCAGTACTTC.